These 4 T cell receptor beta chains came from one sample sequenced in a study of blood T cell repertoires in COVID-19. Method: immunoSEQ multiplex PCR; TCRdb's copy keeps in-frame clones and lacks some. The sample lists around 150,000 clones; more than 80% were seen once. Material for sequencing was peripheral blood. The source of these receptors is a man between 70 and 80 years old with acute or convalescent COVID-19.

The count of this clone is one. V usage is TRBV29-1 and J usage is TRBJ2-7; 9 bases line up with TRBD1. V gave up 4 bases and J gave up 5 bases; unmatched junction bases: 12. The CDR3 is 15 amino acids. In germline, CDR1 is SQVTM, CDR2 ANQGSEA. The CDR3, as DNA: TGCAGCGTTGGCACCACAGGGGGCCAAGGCCACGAGCAGTACTTC. It specifies CSVGTTGGQGHEQYF.

The chain uses TRBV19 and TRBJ1-4; 9 bases are a match to TRBD1. The CDR3 is 17 residues long. Germline V CDR1 and CDR2: LNHDA, SQIVND (reference sequence). V lost 5 bases to trimming and J lost 1 base; unmatched junction nucleotides: 8. The DNA of the CDR3 is TGTGCCAGTAGTGCGGACAGGGGATCTAGAACTAATGAAAAACTGTTTTTT. Translated: CASSADRGSRTNEKLFF. The full variable domain, its missing parts supplied by reference TRBV19 and TRBJ1-4, is DGGITQSPKYLFRKEGQNVTLSCEQNLNHDAMYWYRQDPGQGLRLIYYSQIVNDFQKGDIAEGYSVSREKKESFPLTVTSAQKNPTAFYLCASSADRGSRTNEKLFFGSGTQLSVL.

The gene calls are TRBV11-2 and TRBJ2-7, with TRBD2 matching 14 bases. Germline CDR1 SGHAT, CDR2 FQNNGV. V was clipped by 7 bases and J by 4 bases; unmatched bases: 15. This CDR3 is built from 18 residues. The chain's CDR3 is CASTKTVTSGGAGYEQYF. The CDR3 region has the DNA TGTGCCAGCACCAAGACGGTGACTAGCGGGGGGGCAGGGTACGAGCAGTACTTC.

The rearrangement joins TRBV4-1 to TRBJ2-7, with 8 bases matching TRBD1. Unmatched junction bases numbered 3, after V lost 1 base and J lost 4 bases. Germline V CDR1 and CDR2: MGHRA, YSYEKL. The CDR3 is 14 amino acids. CDR3: CASSQGWTGYEQYF. For the CDR3, the DNA is TGCGCCAGCAGCCAAGGATGGACAGGGTACGAGCAGTACTTC.